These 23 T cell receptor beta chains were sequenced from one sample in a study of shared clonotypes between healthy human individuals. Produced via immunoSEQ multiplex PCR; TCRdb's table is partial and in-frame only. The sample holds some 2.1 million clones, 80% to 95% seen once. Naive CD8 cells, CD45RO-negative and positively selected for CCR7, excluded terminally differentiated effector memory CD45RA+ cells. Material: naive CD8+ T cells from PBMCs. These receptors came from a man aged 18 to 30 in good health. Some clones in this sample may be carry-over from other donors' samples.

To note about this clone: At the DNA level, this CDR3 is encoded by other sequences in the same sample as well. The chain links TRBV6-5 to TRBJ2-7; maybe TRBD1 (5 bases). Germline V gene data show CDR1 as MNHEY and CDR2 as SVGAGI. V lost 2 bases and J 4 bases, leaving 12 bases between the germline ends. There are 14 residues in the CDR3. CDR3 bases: TGTGCCAGCAGTTACGGGGTTGGGGCTTACGAGCAGTACTTC. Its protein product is CASSYGVGAYEQYF.

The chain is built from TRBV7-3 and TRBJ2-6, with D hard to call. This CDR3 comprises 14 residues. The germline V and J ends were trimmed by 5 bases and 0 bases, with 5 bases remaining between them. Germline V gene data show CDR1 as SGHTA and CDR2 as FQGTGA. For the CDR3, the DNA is TGTGCCAGCAGCCATGGCTCTGGGGCCAACGTCCTGACTTTC. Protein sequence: CASSHGSGANVLTF.

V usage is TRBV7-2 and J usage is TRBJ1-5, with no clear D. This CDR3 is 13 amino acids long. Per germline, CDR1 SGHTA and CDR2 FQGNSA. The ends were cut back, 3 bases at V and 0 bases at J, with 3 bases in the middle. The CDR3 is CASSFSSNQPQHF. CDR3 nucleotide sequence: TGTGCCAGCAGCTTTTCTAGCAATCAGCCCCAGCATTTT.

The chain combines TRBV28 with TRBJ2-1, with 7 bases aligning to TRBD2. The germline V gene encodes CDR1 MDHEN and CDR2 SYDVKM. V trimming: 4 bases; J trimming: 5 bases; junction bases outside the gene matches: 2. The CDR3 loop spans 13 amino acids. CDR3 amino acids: CASSSGGNNEQFF. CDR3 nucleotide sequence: TGTGCCAGCAGTTCGGGGGGAAACAATGAGCAGTTCTTC.

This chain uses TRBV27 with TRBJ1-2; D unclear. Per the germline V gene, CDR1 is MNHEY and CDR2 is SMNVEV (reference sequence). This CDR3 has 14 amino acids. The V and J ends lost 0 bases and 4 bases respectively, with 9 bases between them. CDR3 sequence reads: CASSLSINGYGYTF. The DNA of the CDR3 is TGTGCCAGCAGTTTATCCATCAATGGCTATGGCTACACCTTC.

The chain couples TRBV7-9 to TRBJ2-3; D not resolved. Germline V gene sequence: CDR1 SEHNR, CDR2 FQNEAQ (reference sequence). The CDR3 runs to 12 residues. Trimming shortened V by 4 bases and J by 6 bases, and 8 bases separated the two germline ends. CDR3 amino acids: CASSSTPDTQYF. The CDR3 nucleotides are TGTGCCAGCAGCTCGACTCCGGATACGCAGTATTTT.

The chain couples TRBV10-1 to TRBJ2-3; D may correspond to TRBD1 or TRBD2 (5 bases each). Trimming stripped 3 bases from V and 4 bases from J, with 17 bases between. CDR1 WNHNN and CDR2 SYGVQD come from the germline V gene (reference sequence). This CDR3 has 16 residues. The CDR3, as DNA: TGCGCCAGCAGTGATCCAAGAAGAGGGGCCCCAGATACGCAGTATTTT. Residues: CASSDPRRGAPDTQYF.

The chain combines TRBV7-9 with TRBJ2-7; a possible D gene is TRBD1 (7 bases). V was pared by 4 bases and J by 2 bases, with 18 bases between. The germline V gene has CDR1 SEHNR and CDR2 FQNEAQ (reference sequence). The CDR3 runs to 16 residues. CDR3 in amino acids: CASSSPGGWAPYEQYF. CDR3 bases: TGTGCCAGCAGCTCCCCAGGGGGGTGGGCCCCCTACGAGCAGTACTTC.

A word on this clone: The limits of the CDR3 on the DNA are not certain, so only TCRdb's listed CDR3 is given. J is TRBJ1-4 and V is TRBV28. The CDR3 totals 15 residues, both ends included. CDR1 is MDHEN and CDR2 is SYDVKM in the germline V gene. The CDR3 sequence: CASYRSSGQSRNLFF.

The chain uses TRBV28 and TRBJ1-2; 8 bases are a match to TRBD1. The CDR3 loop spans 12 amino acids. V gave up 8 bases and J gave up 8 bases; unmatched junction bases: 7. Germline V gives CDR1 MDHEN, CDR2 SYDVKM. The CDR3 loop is CASGQGEGGYTF. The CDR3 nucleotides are TGTGCCAGCGGACAGGGTGAGGGAGGCTACACCTTC.

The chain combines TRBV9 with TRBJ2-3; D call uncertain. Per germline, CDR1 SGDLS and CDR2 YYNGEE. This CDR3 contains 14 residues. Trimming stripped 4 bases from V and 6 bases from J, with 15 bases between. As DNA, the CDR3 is TGTGCCAGCAGCCTTGGTCGTGGACGGGATACGCAGTATTTT. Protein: CASSLGRGRDTQYF.

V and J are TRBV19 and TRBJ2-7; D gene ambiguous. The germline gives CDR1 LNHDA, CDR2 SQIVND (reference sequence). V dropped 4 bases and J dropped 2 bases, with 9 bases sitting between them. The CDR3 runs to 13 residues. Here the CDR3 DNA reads TGTGCCAGTAGTAAGACTCTTACCTACGAGCAGTACTTC. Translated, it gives CASSKTLTYEQYF.

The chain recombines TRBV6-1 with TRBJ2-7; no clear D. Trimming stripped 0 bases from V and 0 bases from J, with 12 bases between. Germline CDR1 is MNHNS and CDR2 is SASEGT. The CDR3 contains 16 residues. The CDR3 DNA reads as TGTGCCAGCAGTGAAGCGCTGTACAGAAGCTCCTACGAGCAGTACTTC. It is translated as CASSEALYRSSYEQYF.

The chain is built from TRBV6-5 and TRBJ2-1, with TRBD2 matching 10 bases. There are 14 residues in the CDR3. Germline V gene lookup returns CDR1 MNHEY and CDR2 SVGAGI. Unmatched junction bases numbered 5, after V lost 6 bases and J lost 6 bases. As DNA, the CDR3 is TGTGCCAGCAGGTTGAGCGGGAGGGCCAATGAGCAGTTCTTC. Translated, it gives CASRLSGRANEQFF.

The CDR3 bases are TGTGCCAGCAGCTTAGTCCTCGCTCGGGTGGATGAGCAGTTCTTC. Translating it yields CASSLVLARVDEQFF. This rearrangement joins TRBV7-6 to TRBJ2-1; D remains unclear. V lost 1 base and J 8 bases, leaving 15 bases between the germline ends. Germline V gene lookup returns CDR1 SGHVS and CDR2 FNYEAQ. The CDR3 sequence is 15 residues long.

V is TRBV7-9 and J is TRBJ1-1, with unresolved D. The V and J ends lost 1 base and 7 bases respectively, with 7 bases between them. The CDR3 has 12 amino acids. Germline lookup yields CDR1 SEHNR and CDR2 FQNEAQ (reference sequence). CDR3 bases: TGTGCCAGCAGCTTAGGTGAGGGTGAAGCTTTCTTT. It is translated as CASSLGEGEAFF.

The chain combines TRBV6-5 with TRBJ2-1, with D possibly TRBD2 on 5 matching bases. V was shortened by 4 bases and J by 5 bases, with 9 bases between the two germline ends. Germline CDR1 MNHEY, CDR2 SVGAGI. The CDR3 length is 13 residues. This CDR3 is CASSSLGNNEQFF. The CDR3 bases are TGTGCCAGCAGTTCCCTCGGGAACAATGAGCAGTTCTTC.

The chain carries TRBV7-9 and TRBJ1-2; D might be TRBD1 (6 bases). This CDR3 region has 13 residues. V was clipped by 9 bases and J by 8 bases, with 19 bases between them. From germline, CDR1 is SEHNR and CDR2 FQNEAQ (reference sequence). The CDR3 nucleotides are TGTGCCAGTCGTGGGGGGCCCCGGGAAGGCTACACCTTC. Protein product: CASRGGPREGYTF.

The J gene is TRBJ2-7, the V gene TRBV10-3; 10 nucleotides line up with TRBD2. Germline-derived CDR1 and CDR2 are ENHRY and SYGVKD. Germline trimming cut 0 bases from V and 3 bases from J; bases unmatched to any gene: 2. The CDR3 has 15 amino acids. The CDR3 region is CAISESLAGDYEQYF. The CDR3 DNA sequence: TGTGCCATCAGTGAGTCTCTAGCGGGAGACTACGAGCAGTACTTC.

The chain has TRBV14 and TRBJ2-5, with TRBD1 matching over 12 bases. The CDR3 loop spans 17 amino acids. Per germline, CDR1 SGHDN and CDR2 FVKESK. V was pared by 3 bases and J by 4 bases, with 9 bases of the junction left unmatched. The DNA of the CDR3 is TGTGCCAGCAGCCAGAACCGGGACAGGGGGCTATCAGAGACCCAGTACTTC. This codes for CASSQNRDRGLSETQYF.

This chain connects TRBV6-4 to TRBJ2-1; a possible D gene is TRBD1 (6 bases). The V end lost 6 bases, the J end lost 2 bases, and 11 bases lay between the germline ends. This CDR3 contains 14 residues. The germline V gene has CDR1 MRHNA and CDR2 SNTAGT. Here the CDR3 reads CASSLRGTYNEQFF. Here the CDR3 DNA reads TGTGCCAGCAGCCTCAGGGGCACCTACAATGAGCAGTTCTTC.

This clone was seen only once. The CDR3 coding sequence is TGTGCCAGCAGTCCCCCGACCGGACAGGGCCCTGTCGCTTTCTTT. As protein: CASSPPTGQGPVAFF. The chain couples TRBV28 to TRBJ1-1, with TRBD1 identical over 8 bases. CDR3 length equals 15 residues. The V segment lost 5 bases and the J segment 11 bases; nucleotides outside the gene matches: 16. Germline V gene sequence: CDR1 MDHEN, CDR2 SYDVKM.

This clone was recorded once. CDR3 sequence (DNA): TGTGCCATCAGTGATATGGGCTCTGGAAACACCATATATTTT. It is translated as CAISDMGSGNTIYF. The chain links TRBV10-3 to TRBJ1-3; D remains unclear. Trimming pared 3 bases from V and 0 bases from J, leaving 6 bases between. This CDR3 is built from 14 residues. The germline CDR1 and CDR2 sequences are ENHRY and SYGVKD.